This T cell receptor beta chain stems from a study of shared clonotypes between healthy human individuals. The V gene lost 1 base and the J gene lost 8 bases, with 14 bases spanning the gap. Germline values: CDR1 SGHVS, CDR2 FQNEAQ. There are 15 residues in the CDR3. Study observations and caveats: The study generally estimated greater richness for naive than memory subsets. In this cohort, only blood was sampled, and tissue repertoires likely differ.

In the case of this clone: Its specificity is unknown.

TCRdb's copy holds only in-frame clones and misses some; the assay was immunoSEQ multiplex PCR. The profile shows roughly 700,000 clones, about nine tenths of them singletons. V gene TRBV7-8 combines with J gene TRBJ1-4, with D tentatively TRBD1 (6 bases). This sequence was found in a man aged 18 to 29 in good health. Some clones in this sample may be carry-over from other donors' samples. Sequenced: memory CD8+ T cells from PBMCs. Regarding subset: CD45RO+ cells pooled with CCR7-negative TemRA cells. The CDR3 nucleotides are TGTGCCAGCAGCTTAGGGGCAGGGGTAAAAGAAAAACTGTTTTTT. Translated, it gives CASSLGAGVKEKLFF.